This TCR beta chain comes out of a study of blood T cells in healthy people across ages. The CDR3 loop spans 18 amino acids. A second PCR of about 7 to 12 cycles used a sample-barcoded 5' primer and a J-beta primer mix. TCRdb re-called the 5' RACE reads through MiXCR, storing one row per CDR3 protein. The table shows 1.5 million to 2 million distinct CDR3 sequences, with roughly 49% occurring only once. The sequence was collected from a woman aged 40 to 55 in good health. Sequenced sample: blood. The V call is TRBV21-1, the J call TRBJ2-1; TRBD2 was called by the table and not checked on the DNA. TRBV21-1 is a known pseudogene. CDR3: CASINKIPGTSGPNEQFF. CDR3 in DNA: TGTGCCAGCATTAACAAGATCCCCGGGACTAGCGGACCTAATGAGCAGTTCTTC.